The 20 T cell receptor beta chains below come from one sample, sequenced in a study of ipilimumab plus nivolumab after autologous stem cell transplantation. Sequencing was performed with immunoSEQ multiplex PCR; in TCRdb, only in-frame clones are kept and a portion is missing. The sample lists around 23,000 clones, over 65% seen once, with 20% to 25% in the top ten. The sequencing used PBMCs, collected in a trial of ipilimumab plus nivolumab as post-transplant consolidation. All receptors come from a male donor with diffuse large B-cell lymphoma.

The chain uses TRBV9 and TRBJ2-5; 9 positions agree with TRBD2. V dropped 1 base and J dropped 7; count of bases not matched to a gene: 8. The CDR3 is 15 residues long. CDR1 and CDR2 from the germline V gene are SGDLS and YYNGEE. The CDR3 nucleotides are TGTGCCAGCAGCGTAACAGCGGGAGGTGACGGGACCCAGTACTTC. It is translated as CASSVTAGGDGTQYF.

V gene TRBV11-2 combines with J gene TRBJ1-2; D perhaps matches TRBD1 (6 bases). Germline loops: CDR1 SGHAT, CDR2 FQNNGV. V lost 1 base to trimming and J lost 4 bases, with 25 bases between them. This CDR3 region has 19 residues. The CDR3 DNA sequence: TGTGCCAGCAGCTTAGTTCAGGAAGTTTGGACAGTTAGCCGCTATGGCTACACCTTC. Protein: CASSLVQEVWTVSRYGYTF.

This clone was seen a few times. This sequence joins TRBV5-1 and TRBJ2-5; unclear D gene. The CDR3 consists of 14 residues. Germline V lookup: CDR1 SGHRS, CDR2 YFSETQ. Trimming cost V 2 bases and J 3 bases, with 11 bases left between them. CDR3 DNA sequence: TGCGCCAGCAGCTTAATGAGTGTTGAAGAGACCCAGTACTTC. Its translation: CASSLMSVEETQYF.

This chain links TRBV5-1 with TRBJ1-6; 8 bases fit TRBD1. The V segment lost 4 bases and the J segment 10 bases; nucleotides outside the gene matches: 4. The length of the CDR3 is 13 residues. Germline values: CDR1 SGHRS, CDR2 YFSETQ. The DNA for the CDR3 is TGCGCCAGCAGCAGGGACAGGTCCTCACCCCTCCACTTT. This sequence encodes CASSRDRSSPLHF. Based on the CDR3 plus reference TRBV5-1 and TRBJ1-6, the full variable domain is KAGVTQTPRYLIKTRGQQVTLSCSPISGHRSVSWYQQTPGQGLQFLFEYFSETQRNKGNFPGRFSGRQFSNSRSEMNVSTLELGDSALYLCASSRDRSSPLHFGNGTRLTVT.

The V and J genes are TRBV12-5 and TRBJ2-2, with TRBD1 matching over 9 bases. CDR3 length: 16 residues. With V trimmed by 3 bases and J by 7 bases, 9 bases remained unmatched. Germline assignment: CDR1 LGHNT and CDR2 FRNRAP. CDR3 DNA: TGTGCTAGTGGTTTAGAGATCACAGGGGGCTACGGGGAGCTGTTTTTT. This gives the protein CASGLEITGGYGELFF. Full variable domain (missing parts from reference TRBV12-5 and TRBJ2-2): DARVTQTPRHKVTEMGQEVTMRCQPILGHNTVFWYRQTMMQGLELLAYFRNRAPLDDSGMPKDRFSAEMPDATLATLKIQPSEPRDSAVYFCASGLEITGGYGELFFGEGSRLTVL.

The chain links TRBV7-9 to TRBJ2-5; D unclear. Germline CDR1 is SEHNR and CDR2 is FQNEAQ (reference sequence). This CDR3 spans 14 amino acids. V gave up 5 bases and J gave up 5 bases, with 15 bases separating them. The CDR3, as DNA: TGTGCCAGCAGCCTCGACACGCATAGGGAGACCCAGTACTTC. Protein sequence: CASSLDTHRETQYF.

This rearrangement joins TRBV6-1 to TRBJ2-7, with D perhaps matching TRBD1 (7 bases). The CDR3 is made up of 15 amino acids. Germline CDR1 and CDR2: MNHNS and SASEGT. V was trimmed by 4 bases and J by 0 bases, leaving 13 bases between them. The CDR3 nucleotides are TGTGCCAGCAGTGTAGGCAGGGGGGTCTCCTACGAGCAGTACTTC. This encodes CASSVGRGVSYEQYF.

The count of this clone is one. The rearrangement joins TRBV2 to TRBJ1-2; D uncertain. V was clipped by 5 bases and J by 2 bases, with 15 bases between them. Per the germline V gene, CDR1 is SNHLY and CDR2 is FYNNEI. The CDR3 spans 15 residues. CDR3 DNA sequence: TGTGCCAGCAGTCTAAATTTGCAGTGGAACTATGGCTACACCTTC. Translation gives CASSLNLQWNYGYTF.

The chain's CDR3 is CASSDYRYNEQFF. Written as DNA, the CDR3 is TGTGCCAGCAGCGACTACCGATACAATGAGCAGTTCTTC. The chain combines TRBV6-1 with TRBJ2-1; D might be TRBD2 (5 bases). V was pared by 6 bases and J by 4 bases, with 10 bases between. This CDR3 comprises 13 residues. Germline CDR1 MNHNS, CDR2 SASEGT.

The CDR3 DNA is TGTGTCTTGCTGATGGCGACGGGTGGAAACACCATATATTTT. This gives the protein CVLLMATGGNTIYF. V and J are TRBV2 and TRBJ1-3; D is unclear. Germline-derived CDR1 and CDR2 are SNHLY and FYNNEI. This CDR3 has 14 residues.

The chain couples TRBV14 to TRBJ2-7; D remains ambiguous. Germline V gene lookup returns CDR1 SGHDN and CDR2 FVKESK. Between the trimmed V and J ends, which lost 5 bases and 3 bases, there was a span of 8 bases. The CDR3 sequence is 12 residues long. CDR3 sequence reads: CASSSGDYEQYF. The DNA for the CDR3 is TGTGCCAGCAGCTCAGGAGACTACGAGCAGTACTTC.

This rearrangement joins TRBV6-1 to TRBJ1-1; D is perhaps TRBD1 (5 bases). Germline V gene sequence: CDR1 MNHNS, CDR2 SASEGT. The CDR3 loop spans 16 amino acids. The germline V and J ends were trimmed by 0 bases and 1 base, with 12 bases remaining between them. In DNA, the CDR3 is TGTGCCAGCAGTGAAGCGTTAGGGGCCGGGAACACTGAAGCTTTCTTT. Translated: CASSEALGAGNTEAFF.

The chain couples TRBV27 to TRBJ1-4, with 7 bases fitting TRBD1. This CDR3 is 14 amino acids long. In germline, CDR1 is MNHEY, CDR2 SMNVEV (reference sequence). The V and J ends lost 5 bases and 5 bases, in that order; junction bases with no gene match: 5. This chain's CDR3 is CASSPEQGNEKLFF. The CDR3, as DNA: TGTGCCAGCAGTCCAGAACAGGGGAATGAAAAACTGTTTTTT.

A word on this clone: Within the sample, other DNA sequences also encode this same CDR3. CDR3 bases: TGTGCCAGTAGTATGCGGGGAACAGATACGCAGTATTTT. Translated: CASSMRGTDTQYF. This chain links TRBV19 with TRBJ2-3; weak D call: TRBD2 (6 bases). V was shortened by 3 bases and J by 3 bases, with 7 bases between the two germline ends. The CDR3 totals 13 residues. The V gene's germline CDR1 is LNHDA and CDR2 SQIVND (reference sequence).

This clone was seen once. The gene calls are TRBV2 and TRBJ2-1; 12 bases agree with TRBD2. The junction had 2 bases not matched to a gene; V was cut back by 5 bases and J by 3 bases. CDR1 and CDR2 from the germline V gene are SNHLY and FYNNEI. The CDR3 has 15 amino acids. The CDR3 DNA reads TGTGCCAGCAGTAGACTAGCGGGGGACTACAATGAGCAGTTCTTC. This gives the protein CASSRLAGDYNEQFF. The variable domain in full, completed from reference TRBV2 and TRBJ2-1, reads EPEVTQTPSHQVTQMGQEVILRCVPISNHLYFYWYRQILGQKVEFLVSFYNNEISEKSEIFDDQFSVERPDGSNFTLKIRSTKLEDSAMYFCASSRLAGDYNEQFFGPGTRLTVL.

This chain uses TRBV5-1 with TRBJ2-1; 14 positions match TRBD2. Germline V gene data show CDR1 as SGHRS and CDR2 as YFSETQ. V trimming: 0 bases; J trimming: 6 bases; junction bases outside the gene matches: 2. The CDR3 consists of 16 residues. The CDR3 DNA sequence: TGCGCCAGCAGCTTGGGAGGGACTAGCGGGGGCAATGAGCAGTTCTTC. Translating gives CASSLGGTSGGNEQFF.

The genes are TRBV5-4 and TRBJ2-3; weak D call: TRBD2 (6 bases). V was clipped by 2 bases and J by 7 bases, with 14 bases between them. Germline V CDR1 and CDR2: SGHNT, YYREEE (reference sequence). The CDR3 totals 14 residues. The CDR3 bases are TGTGCCAGCAGCTTAGGCGGGATACTGAATACGCAGTATTTT. Its translation: CASSLGGILNTQYF.

This sequence joins TRBV5-1 and TRBJ2-1; D may be TRBD1 or TRBD2 (6 bases each). The CDR3 spans 13 residues. Looked up from germline, CDR1 is SGHRS and CDR2 is YFSETQ. V shed 6 bases and J shed 7 bases, with 14 bases lying between them. The CDR3 here is CASTSGALNEQFF. The CDR3 nucleotides read TGCGCCAGCACCTCGGGGGCGCTTAATGAGCAGTTCTTC.

J is TRBJ1-2 and V is TRBV29-1, with D possibly being TRBD1 (6 bases). From germline, CDR1 is SQVTM and CDR2 ANQGSEA. The V end lost 1 base, the J end lost 3 bases, and 15 bases lay between the germline ends. The CDR3 totals 15 residues. The CDR3 DNA sequence: TGCAGCGTTGAAGTGGGAAGGGGGGGTGACTATGGCTACACCTTC. Translation gives CSVEVGRGGDYGYTF.

This CDR3 is CASSFDGERNQPQHF. The CDR3 bases are TGCGCCAGCAGCTTTGATGGGGAGAGAAATCAGCCCCAGCATTTT. The chain couples TRBV5-1 to TRBJ1-5, with D hard to call. The V and J ends lost 2 bases and 4 bases respectively, with 13 bases between them. This CDR3 has 15 residues. Looked up from germline, CDR1 is SGHRS and CDR2 is YFSETQ.